This is a list of T cell receptor beta chains from one sample in a study of T cells in Graves' hyperthyroidism and ophthalmopathy. TCRdb used MiXCR to reprocess the multiplex PCR reads, holding one entry per CDR3 protein. The sample includes 500,000 to 750,000 distinct CDR3 sequences, more than 45% of them seen just once. The source material was peripheral blood or thyroid tissue (not recorded which). The receptors were sampled from a woman between 18 and 29 years old with Graves' hyperthyroidism. Each CDR3 is given with its conserved first and last residue. The order of the fields is D gene, J gene, V gene, clone size, CDR3 protein, CDR3 DNA. D genes are given only for firm matches. Some rows have no size entry. The others give once, few or many, or a class for an expanded clone.

NA TRBJ1-2 TRBV6-5 few CALLRGPGVNYGYTF TGTGCCCTTCTCAGGGGCCCGGGGGTGAACTATGGCTACACCTTC
TRBD1 TRBJ1-3 TRBV20-1 NA CSARGQGRPGNTIYF TGCAGTGCTAGAGGACAGGGGAGGCCTGGAAACACCATATATTTT
NA TRBJ2-3 TRBV9 many CASSVEGDTQYF TGTGCCAGCAGCGTAGAAGGGGATACGCAGTATTTT
TRBD1 TRBJ1-2 TRBV29-1 NA CSVGQGEWGHTF TGCAGCGTGGGACAGGGGGAGTGGGGCCACACCTTC
TRBD2 TRBJ2-7 TRBV12-3/TRBV12-4 many CASRDGLAGDPYEQYF TGTGCCAGCAGAGATGGACTAGCGGGAGACCCCTACGAGCAGTACTTC
NA TRBJ2-5 TRBV7-9 many CASSTAGPETQYF TGTGCCAGCTCTACAGCTGGGCCGGAGACCCAGTACTTC
TRBD2 TRBJ2-3 TRBV5-1 NA CASSLGLAGNTQYF TGCGCCAGCAGCTTGGGACTAGCGGGGAATACGCAGTATTTT
TRBD1 TRBJ2-5 TRBV10-3 many CAISESFGQGIPETQYF TGTGCCATCAGTGAGTCTTTTGGACAGGGGATTCCAGAGACCCAGTACTTC
TRBD1 TRBJ2-3 TRBV24-1 many CATSDPGDRGTDTQYF TGTGCCACCAGTGATCCGGGGGACAGGGGCACCGATACGCAGTATTTT
TRBD1 TRBJ1-2 TRBV2 many CASTPRTGGNYGYTF TGTGCCAGCACCCCTCGGACAGGGGGCAACTATGGCTACACCTTC
NA TRBJ1-1 TRBV27 NA CASTQGRGPNTEAFF TGTGCCAGCACTCAAGGGCGGGGCCCGAACACTGAAGCTTTCTTT
NA TRBJ2-3 TRBV20-1 few CSAEDITDTQYF TGCAGTGCCGAGGACATCACAGATACGCAGTATTTT
TRBD1 TRBJ1-4 TRBV4-3 NA CASSQDRGTTGGREKLFF TGCGCCAGCAGCCAAGATCGCGGGACCACAGGGGGCCGTGAAAAACTGTTTTTT
TRBD2 TRBJ2-6 TRBV5-1 NA CASSSQAGGSVGANVLTF TGCGCCAGCAGCTCGCAAGCGGGAGGCTCCGTTGGGGCCAACGTCCTGACTTTC
TRBD1 TRBJ2-7 TRBV12-3/TRBV12-4 NA CASSFGLRTGGFSNEQYF TGTGCCAGCAGTTTCGGACTTAGGACAGGGGGCTTTTCCAACGAGCAGTACTTC
TRBD2 TRBJ2-7 TRBV2 NA CASSPLAGGSEQYF TGTGCCAGCAGCCCTCTAGCGGGAGGAAGTGAGCAGTACTTC
TRBD2 TRBJ2-7 TRBV30 NA CAWSGLLAGGPYEQYF TGTGCCTGGAGCGGGCTACTAGCGGGAGGACCCTACGAGCAGTACTTC
NA TRBJ2-1 TRBV19 NA CASNDLRGSYNEQFF TGTGCCAGTAACGACTTGCGGGGCTCCTACAATGAGCAGTTCTTC
NA TRBJ1-1 TRBV6-1 many CASGEMNAEAFF TGTGCCAGCGGAGAAATGAATGCTGAAGCTTTCTTT
NA TRBJ1-5 TRBV15 many CATSRDRPQPQHF TGTGCCACCAGCAGAGATCGGCCCCAGCCCCAGCATTTT
NA TRBJ2-7 TRBV12-3/TRBV12-4 few CASSFEDNAYEQYF TGTGCCAGCAGTTTTGAGGACAATGCGTACGAGCAGTACTTC
NA TRBJ2-2 TRBV14 many CASSQGGSAGELFF TGTGCCAGCAGCCAAGGCGGGTCAGCCGGGGAGCTGTTTTTT
NA TRBJ2-7 TRBV6-2/TRBV6-3 few CASSRNNPGYEQYF TGTGCCAGCTCTCGGAACAACCCCGGCTACGAGCAGTACTTC
NA TRBJ1-3 TRBV9 many CASSMGGGPDTIYF TGTGCCAGCAGCATGGGGGGGGGCCCGGACACCATATATTTT